The 21 T cell receptor beta chains below come from one sample, sequenced in a study of cytomegalovirus exposure and HLA in healthy donors. With 60 Vbeta and 13 Jbeta primers, the PCR was carried out. TCRdb's table, derived via immunoSEQ multiplex PCR, lists solely in-frame clones and lacks some. The sample includes around 100,000 clones, roughly 69% seen only once; the top ten take approximately 2.5%. Material: PBMCs. These receptors were obtained from a man aged 50 to 60 in good health and CMV-seropositive.

The chain combines TRBV10-2 with TRBJ2-3, with D uncertain. The CDR3 totals 13 residues. Per germline, CDR1 WSHSY and CDR2 SAAADI. Deletions cut 0 bases from V and 3 bases from J, with 4 bases between. The CDR3 loop reads CASSESRTDTQYF. CDR3 bases: TGCGCCAGCAGTGAGTCACGGACAGATACGCAGTATTTT.

This clone was seen just once. The chain employs TRBV15 and TRBJ1-5; 7 nucleotides match TRBD1. This CDR3 is 14 amino acids long. After removal of 3 bases from V and 3 bases from J, the junction contained 2 bases not matched to a gene. The germline gives CDR1 LNHNV, CDR2 YYDKDF (reference sequence). The CDR3 nucleotides read TGTGCCACCAGCAGGGGACAGCTCAATCAGCCCCAGCATTTT. Protein product: CATSRGQLNQPQHF.

The chain recombines TRBV2 with TRBJ2-3, with D possibly matching TRBD2 (6 bases). CDR1 is SNHLY and CDR2 is FYNNEI in the germline V gene. V was trimmed by 2 bases and J by 5 bases, leaving 8 bases between them. The CDR3 length is 13 residues. The CDR3: CASSENGRDTQYF. CDR3 DNA sequence: TGTGCCAGCAGTGAAAACGGGAGAGATACGCAGTATTTT.

The V and J genes are TRBV12-5 and TRBJ1-3; D is ambiguous. V lost 0 bases and J 4 bases, leaving 10 bases between the germline ends. The CDR3 extends over 15 amino acids. Germline CDR1 reads LGHNT; CDR2 reads FRNRAP. CDR3 region: CASGLVLRGGNTIYF. CDR3 DNA sequence: TGTGCTAGTGGTTTGGTACTTAGAGGCGGAAACACCATATATTTT. Combining the CDR3 with reference TRBV12-5 and TRBJ1-3 gives the whole variable domain DARVTQTPRHKVTEMGQEVTMRCQPILGHNTVFWYRQTMMQGLELLAYFRNRAPLDDSGMPKDRFSAEMPDATLATLKIQPSEPRDSAVYFCASGLVLRGGNTIYFGEGSWLTVV.

This clone was detected a few times. The rearrangement links TRBV5-1 to TRBJ2-2, with 8 bases lining up with TRBD1. The germline CDR1 and CDR2 sequences are SGHRS and YFSETQ. The CDR3 loop spans 15 amino acids. J gave up 3 bases and V 0 bases, and 1 base lay outside the gene matches. CDR3 bases: TGCGCCAGCAGCTTGGACAGGGGGGACACCGGGGAGCTGTTTTTT. Its translation: CASSLDRGDTGELFF.

This sequence joins TRBV4-1 and TRBJ2-7; 9 bases are a match to TRBD1. V dropped 4 bases and J dropped 4; count of bases not matched to a gene: 17. Per the germline V gene, CDR1 is MGHRA and CDR2 is YSYEKL. The CDR3 extends over 18 amino acids. The CDR3 loop is CASSPTLPSPGQGYEQYF. CDR3 sequence (DNA): TGCGCCAGCAGCCCCACTTTACCGTCTCCGGGACAGGGTTACGAGCAGTACTTC.

The V call is TRBV20-1, the J call TRBJ2-7; 8 nucleotides agree with TRBD1. The CDR3 spans 11 residues. Germline V gene sequence: CDR1 DFQATT, CDR2 SNEGSKA (reference sequence). J gave up 5 bases and V 8 bases, and 5 bases lay outside the gene matches. In DNA, the CDR3 is TGCAGTCCCAGACAGGGGAACGAGCAGTACTTC. This translates into CSPRQGNEQYF.

This clone was detected only once. The chain recombines TRBV6-5 with TRBJ1-5; TRBD1 might be the D (6 bases). Trimming pared 4 bases from V and 5 bases from J, leaving 15 bases between. Germline V gene sequence: CDR1 MNHEY, CDR2 SVGAGI. There are 15 residues in the CDR3. The CDR3, as DNA: TGTGCCAGCAGTTCCTCAGGGGAGGGGCATCAGCCCCAGCATTTT. Amino acids: CASSSSGEGHQPQHF.

The gene calls are TRBV5-6 and TRBJ1-1; 10 bases are shared with TRBD1. V lost 4 bases to trimming and J lost 0 bases; unmatched junction nucleotides: 6. CDR3 size: 16 residues. CDR1 and CDR2 (germline): SGHDT, YYEEEE. Written as DNA, the CDR3 is TGTGCCAGCAGCGGGGGACAGGGGAAGGTGAACACTGAAGCTTTCTTT. Translated, it gives CASSGGQGKVNTEAFF. Supplemented by reference TRBV5-6 and TRBJ1-1, the full variable domain reads DAGVTQSPTHLIKTRGQQVTLRCSPKSGHDTVSWYQQALGQGPQFIFQYYEEEERQRGNFPDRFSGHQFPNYSSELNVNALLLGDSALYLCASSGGQGKVNTEAFFGQGTRLTVV.

The rearrangement uses TRBV7-9 and TRBJ1-3; 7 bases match TRBD1. Per germline, CDR1 SEHNR and CDR2 FQNEAQ (reference sequence). This CDR3 contains 16 residues. V gave up 3 bases and J gave up 6 bases; unmatched junction bases: 11. The CDR3 region has the DNA TGTGCCAGCAGCTTGGGGGACAGTACGGAGAAAAACACCATATATTTT. Its translation: CASSLGDSTEKNTIYF.

The chain's CDR3 is CASSLGIPYEQYF. CDR3 bases: TGTGCCAGCAGCCTGGGCATCCCCTACGAGCAGTACTTC. The chain recombines TRBV7-8 with TRBJ2-7, with D hard to call. This CDR3 comprises 13 residues. Between the trimmed V and J ends, which lost 5 bases and 2 bases, there was a span of 10 bases. Germline V lookup: CDR1 SGHVS, CDR2 FQNEAQ.

The rearrangement joins TRBV11-2 to TRBJ2-7, with TRBD1 matching over 7 bases. The CDR3 totals 15 residues. Germline V lookup: CDR1 SGHAT, CDR2 FQNNGV. Unmatched junction bases numbered 6, after V lost 1 base and J lost 3 bases. In DNA, the CDR3 is TGTGCCAGCAGCTTAGGTAAAGGGGGCCGCTACGAGCAGTACTTC. This sequence encodes CASSLGKGGRYEQYF.

The chain joins TRBV15 to TRBJ2-4; D ambiguous. Germline lookup yields CDR1 LNHNV and CDR2 YYDKDF (reference sequence). The CDR3 contains 18 residues. The V gene lost 0 bases and the J gene lost 4 bases, with 19 bases spanning the gap. The CDR3 coding sequence is TGTGCCACCAGCAGAGATGATCCGGCACAGAGAGATAAAAACATTCAGTACTTC. Amino acid sequence: CATSRDDPAQRDKNIQYF.

The table lists this clone with a count of one. The chain employs TRBV27 and TRBJ2-2; 8 bases line up with TRBD2. From germline, CDR1 is MNHEY and CDR2 SMNVEV (reference sequence). This CDR3 contains 15 residues. The V segment lost 2 bases and the J segment 4 bases; nucleotides outside the gene matches: 3. The CDR3, as DNA: TGTGCCAGCAGTTTAAGGAGCGGGGGCACCGGGGAGCTGTTTTTT. It codes for CASSLRSGGTGELFF.

In DNA, the CDR3 is TGTGCTAGTGGTTTGGTAGGACAGGGGAAGGAAAAACTGTTTTTT. Protein sequence: CASGLVGQGKEKLFF. The rearrangement links TRBV12-5 to TRBJ1-4; 9 bases align to TRBD1. V lost 0 bases to trimming and J lost 8 bases; unmatched junction nucleotides: 4. The CDR3 runs to 15 residues. CDR1 and CDR2 from the germline V gene are LGHNT and FRNRAP.

The chain joins TRBV7-3 to TRBJ2-1; D may be TRBD2 (5 bases). V was cut by 2 bases and J by 4 bases, with 12 bases left in between. Per the germline V gene, CDR1 is SGHTA and CDR2 is FQGTGA. There are 15 residues in the CDR3. CDR3 amino acids: CASSLEGDGYNEQFF. Here the CDR3 DNA reads TGTGCCAGCAGCTTAGAGGGAGACGGGTACAATGAGCAGTTCTTC.

CDR3 coding DNA: TGTGCCAGCAGTTTATCCCCACTAGGAGCTGGTGAGCAGTTCTTC. Translation: CASSLSPLGAGEQFF. The chain couples TRBV27 to TRBJ2-1, with D perhaps matching TRBD2 (5 bases). Germline V CDR1 and CDR2: MNHEY, SMNVEV (reference sequence). CDR3 length equals 15 residues. V shed 0 bases and J shed 9 bases, with 15 bases lying between them.

This rearrangement joins TRBV19 to TRBJ1-4, with D tentatively TRBD1 (5 bases). Trimming pared 3 bases from V and 0 bases from J, leaving 20 bases between. CDR3 length: 19 amino acids. Germline V gene sequence: CDR1 LNHDA, CDR2 SQIVND (reference sequence). The CDR3 spells CASSIDPPGGLATNEKLFF. CDR3 DNA sequence: TGTGCCAGTAGTATCGATCCGCCGGGGGGATTGGCAACTAATGAAAAACTGTTTTTT.

V gene TRBV5-1 combines with J gene TRBJ1-1; TRBD1 agrees at 8 bases. The CDR3 spans 16 residues. V lost 1 base and J lost 2; bases outside the gene matches: 7. Germline loops: CDR1 SGHRS, CDR2 YFSETQ. CDR3 coding DNA: TGCGCCAGCAGCTTGAATGTAGGGACAGGTAACACTGAAGCTTTCTTT. Its protein is CASSLNVGTGNTEAFF.

The rearrangement joins TRBV11-2 to TRBJ2-5, with 15 bases that match TRBD2. The CDR3 length is 18 residues. In germline, CDR1 is SGHAT, CDR2 FQNNGV. After removal of 5 bases from V and 2 bases from J, the junction contained 9 bases not matched to a gene. The CDR3 DNA reads as TGTGCCAGCAGCCCACCGTGGGGACTAGCGGGGGGTCAAGAGACCCAGTACTTC. Amino acids: CASSPPWGLAGGQETQYF.

The chain joins TRBV2 to TRBJ2-1; 8 bases line up with TRBD2. The CDR3 contains 16 residues. Trimming removed 5 bases from V and 2 bases from J; junction bases left unmatched: 8. Germline-derived CDR1 and CDR2 are SNHLY and FYNNEI. The CDR3 is CASSSGTSPPYNEQFF. The CDR3 coding sequence is TGTGCCAGCAGTTCCGGGACTAGTCCCCCCTACAATGAGCAGTTCTTC.